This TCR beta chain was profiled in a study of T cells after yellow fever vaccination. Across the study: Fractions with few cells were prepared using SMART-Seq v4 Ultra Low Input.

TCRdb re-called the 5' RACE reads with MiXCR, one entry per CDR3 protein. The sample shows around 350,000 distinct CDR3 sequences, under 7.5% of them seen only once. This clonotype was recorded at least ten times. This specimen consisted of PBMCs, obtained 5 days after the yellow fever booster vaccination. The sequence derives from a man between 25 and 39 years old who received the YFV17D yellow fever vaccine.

The CDR3 DNA reads as TGCAGTGTGAACCCGGGACTAGCGTTATTCTTC. The encoded protein is CSVNPGLALFF. This chain links TRBV20-1 with TRBJ2-1; 10 nucleotides match TRBD2. With V trimmed by 7 bases and J by 16 bases, 10 bases remained unmatched. This CDR3 contains 11 residues. Germline V gene lookup returns CDR1 DFQATT and CDR2 SNEGSKA (reference sequence).